Included here is one T cell receptor (beta chain) sequence, with context. The record originates from a study of blood T cell repertoires in COVID-19. The study counted Cohort 3 donors as recovered given two negative PCRs, clearance, or symptom resolution. V lost 3 bases to trimming and J lost 6 bases; unmatched junction nucleotides: 9. The CDR3 runs 15 residues. Germline CDR1 GTSNPN, CDR2 SVGIG (reference sequence). Sequenced by immunoSEQ multiplex PCR; TCRdb stores in-frame clones only, minus some. The sample holds around 180,000 clones, about 82% seen once. The receptor comes from a woman younger than 45 who had recovered from COVID-19. The sample taken for sequencing was PBMCs or T cells enriched from blood (not recorded which). The chain has TRBV30 and TRBJ2-2; 8 bases match TRBD1. The CDR3 DNA sequence: TGTGCCTGGAGCCCGGACAGGGAGAAAGCCGGGGAGCTGTTTTTT. It specifies CAWSPDREKAGELFF. Based on the CDR3 plus reference TRBV30 and TRBJ2-2, the full variable domain is SQTIHQWPATLVQPVGSPLSLECTVEGTSNPNLYWYRQAAGRGLQLLFYSVGIGQISSEVPQNLSASRPQDRQFILSSKKLLLSDSGFYLCAWSPDREKAGELFFGEGSRLTVL.